What follows are 31 T cell receptor beta chains derived from one specimen sequenced in a study of blood T cell repertoires in COVID-19. Sequenced by immunoSEQ multiplex PCR; TCRdb stores in-frame clones only, minus some. The sample holds 60,000 to 75,000 clones, 79% seen once. The sample taken for sequencing was peripheral blood. The receptors come from a woman aged 50 to 60 with acute or convalescent COVID-19.

The gene calls are TRBV7-9 and TRBJ2-1, with TRBD2 identical over 16 bases. The CDR3 covers 18 residues. With 5 bases clipped from V and 5 bases from J, the junction kept 9 bases outside the gene matches. Germline V gene sequence: CDR1 SEHNR, CDR2 FQNEAQ (reference sequence). The CDR3 spells CASSLGTSGRGVNNEQFF. The CDR3, as DNA: TGTGCCAGCAGCCTCGGGACTAGCGGGAGGGGAGTAAACAATGAGCAGTTCTTC.

At least ten counts were recorded for this clone. The gene calls are TRBV10-3 and TRBJ1-2; 7 bases match TRBD1. The germline V gene encodes CDR1 ENHRY and CDR2 SYGVKD. The CDR3 spans 14 residues. The V gene end was trimmed by 6 bases and the J gene end by 4 bases; junction bases not matched to a gene: 8. DNA for the CDR3: TGTGCCATCAGCCACTCCGGGACAGTCTATGGCTACACCTTC. Its translation: CAISHSGTVYGYTF.

This rearrangement joins TRBV7-2 to TRBJ2-7; 8 nucleotides agree with TRBD2. Germline loops: CDR1 SGHTA, CDR2 FQGNSA. V shed 1 base, J shed 2 bases, and the junction held 13 bases outside the gene matches. The CDR3 has 18 amino acids. The CDR3 DNA follows: TGTGCCAGCAGCTTAGTCGGGGCGGGAGGACCGCTTGCCTACGAGCAGTACTTC. It codes for CASSLVGAGGPLAYEQYF. The complete variable domain, with remaining parts taken from reference TRBV7-2 and TRBJ2-7, reads GAGVSQSPSNKVTEKGKDVELRCDPISGHTALYWYRQSLGQGLEFLIYFQGNSAPDKSGLPSDRFSAERTGGSVSTLTIQRTQQEDSAVYLCASSLVGAGGPLAYEQYFGPGTRLTVT.

This clone occurred a few times. The chain links TRBV30 to TRBJ1-2, with TRBD1 matching 9 bases. CDR1 GTSNPN and CDR2 SVGIG come from the germline V gene (reference sequence). The CDR3 runs 17 residues. V shed 0 bases and J 3 bases; nucleotides not matched to a gene: 11. CDR3 amino acids: CAWSVLQGAVGDYGYTF. DNA of the CDR3: TGTGCCTGGAGTGTACTACAGGGGGCAGTAGGGGACTATGGCTACACCTTC.

This clone has only a few counts. This sequence joins TRBV9 and TRBJ2-3, with TRBD2 matching over 8 bases. Germline V gene lookup returns CDR1 SGDLS and CDR2 YYNGEE. The CDR3 is 18 amino acids. After removal of 0 bases from V and 0 bases from J, the junction contained 9 bases not matched to a gene. CDR3 bases: TGTGCCAGCAGCGTAGCTCGCGGGGGGATCACTAGCACAGATACGCAGTATTTT. Protein sequence: CASSVARGGITSTDTQYF.

This clone was observed a handful of times. This rearrangement joins TRBV19 to TRBJ2-1, with TRBD2 matching over 13 bases. Per the germline V gene, CDR1 is LNHDA and CDR2 is SQIVND (reference sequence). CDR3 length: 16 residues. Losses at the gene ends were 5 bases for V and 7 bases for J; bases not matched to a gene: 8. The CDR3 here is CASSPRLAGGRNEQFF. CDR3 DNA: TGTGCCAGTAGTCCTAGACTAGCGGGAGGTCGGAATGAGCAGTTCTTC.

The chain links TRBV18 to TRBJ1-5; D uncertain. V was pared by 4 bases and J by 9 bases, with 16 bases between. Germline CDR1 is KGHSH and CDR2 is LQKENI. The CDR3 contains 14 residues. The CDR3 loop reads CASSRTEGSLPQHF. The CDR3 nucleotides read TGTGCCAGCTCACGAACAGAGGGCTCTTTGCCCCAGCATTTT. The whole variable domain, remainder taken from reference TRBV18 and TRBJ1-5, is NAGVMQNPRHLVRRRGQEARLRCSPMKGHSHVYWYRQLPEEGLKFMVYLQKENIIDESGMPKERFSAEFPKEGPSILRIQQVVRGDSAAYFCASSRTEGSLPQHFGDGTRLSIL.

The chain links TRBV28 to TRBJ1-2, with a weak D call TRBD1 (5 bases). Trimming removed 5 bases from V and 7 bases from J, with 14 bases in between. The CDR3 is 13 residues long. In germline, CDR1 is MDHEN, CDR2 SYDVKM. The CDR3 bases are TGTGCCAGCAGTCTCCAGCGGGGCGCTGGCTACACCTTC. It encodes CASSLQRGAGYTF.

This clone was seen a handful of times. J is TRBJ2-1 and V is TRBV19; TRBD2 matches at 10 bases. Germline V gene lookup returns CDR1 LNHDA and CDR2 SQIVND (reference sequence). After removal of 6 bases from V and 9 bases from J, the junction contained 14 bases not matched to a gene. The CDR3 is 16 amino acids. The CDR3 loop is CASRTVRTSGGAEQFF. Here the CDR3 DNA reads TGTGCCAGTAGGACCGTAAGGACTAGCGGCGGTGCTGAGCAGTTCTTC.

The chain carries TRBV18 and TRBJ2-7; 8 nucleotides agree with TRBD2. Unmatched junction bases numbered 9, after V lost 1 base and J lost 7 bases. The CDR3 totals 15 residues. Germline CDR1 is KGHSH and CDR2 is LQKENI. This chain's CDR3 is CASSPQSGSGGEQYF. DNA of the CDR3: TGTGCCAGCTCACCACAGTCTGGGAGCGGGGGAGAGCAGTACTTC.

The V gene is TRBV2, the J gene TRBJ2-2; 7 positions match TRBD1. V dropped 6 bases and J dropped 0; count of bases not matched to a gene: 16. CDR1 is SNHLY and CDR2 is FYNNEI in the germline V gene. The CDR3 runs 19 residues. CDR3 region: CASRERKPGQTSNTGELFF. The CDR3 DNA reads TGTGCCAGCAGGGAGAGAAAACCGGGACAGACTTCGAACACCGGGGAGCTGTTTTTT.

V gene TRBV5-1 combines with J gene TRBJ2-3, with D perhaps TRBD2 (5 bases). V was cut by 6 bases and J by 0 bases, with 17 bases left in between. The CDR3 totals 16 residues. Germline V gives CDR1 SGHRS, CDR2 YFSETQ. The DNA of the CDR3 is TGCGCCAGCAAGGAGGTTAACGGCCTTAGCACAGATACGCAGTATTTT. Translated: CASKEVNGLSTDTQYF.

The genes are TRBV18 and TRBJ1-1; D gene unclear. The CDR3 runs 13 residues. Germline CDR1 reads KGHSH; CDR2 reads LQKENI. V was cut by 5 bases and J by 1 base, with 8 bases left in between. CDR3 residues: CASSYGTNTEAFF. The CDR3, as DNA: TGTGCCAGCTCATACGGTACGAACACTGAAGCTTTCTTT.

The V and J genes are TRBV24-1 and TRBJ1-2, with 7 bases aligning to TRBD1. The V gene's germline CDR1 is KGHDR and CDR2 SFDVKD. Trimming cost V 2 bases and J 6 bases; bases outside gene matches: 5. The CDR3 extends over 14 amino acids. The CDR3, as DNA: TGTGCCACCAGTGATTCCCCCGACAGGGATGGCTACACCTTC. This codes for CATSDSPDRDGYTF.

The chain employs TRBV27 and TRBJ2-1; 8 bases fit TRBD2. Germline V gives CDR1 MNHEY, CDR2 SMNVEV (reference sequence). V was pared by 3 bases and J by 4 bases, with 5 bases of the junction left unmatched. This CDR3 is 15 amino acids long. Here the CDR3 DNA reads TGTGCCAGCAGTTTGGTTAGCGGGATTTACAATGAGCAGTTCTTC. This gives the protein CASSLVSGIYNEQFF.

The chain is built from TRBV7-9 and TRBJ2-7; the D is unclear. V lost 5 bases and J lost 3, with 5 bases in between. The CDR3 has 11 amino acids. Per the germline V gene, CDR1 is SEHNR and CDR2 is FQNEAQ (reference sequence). The CDR3 sequence is CASSRVYEQYF. The CDR3 bases are TGTGCCAGCAGCCGGGTCTACGAGCAGTACTTC.

The CDR3 sequence: CASSQDPTSGSETQYF. The CDR3 DNA sequence: TGTGCCAGCAGCCAAGATCCGACTAGCGGGAGCGAGACCCAGTACTTC. The chain joins TRBV4-2 to TRBJ2-5; TRBD2 matches at 12 bases. With 0 bases clipped from V and 5 bases from J, the junction kept 4 bases outside the gene matches. CDR1 and CDR2 (germline): LGHNA, YNFKEQ. This CDR3 has 16 residues.

This clone has just a few counts. The chain carries TRBV6-4 and TRBJ2-7, with 10 positions matching TRBD1. The ends lost 6 bases at V and 2 bases at J; junction bases unmatched: 4. Germline V gene sequence: CDR1 MRHNA, CDR2 SNTAGT. This CDR3 region has 14 residues. CDR3 loop: CASRGQGRTYEQYF. The CDR3 DNA follows: TGTGCCAGCAGGGGACAGGGGCGAACCTACGAGCAGTACTTC.

There are many counts of this clone. The chain uses TRBV10-3 and TRBJ2-2; the D gene is possibly TRBD1 (7 bases). The CDR3 has 15 amino acids. Between the trimmed V and J ends, which lost 6 bases and 4 bases, there was a span of 15 bases. Looked up from germline, CDR1 is ENHRY and CDR2 is SYGVKD. CDR3 DNA: TGTGCCATCAGGGCTCAGGGGGGCACCACCGGGGAGCTGTTTTTT. It codes for CAIRAQGGTTGELFF.

V is TRBV9 and J is TRBJ1-6; TRBD1 matches at 11 bases. The CDR3 length is 14 residues. Germline values: CDR1 SGDLS, CDR2 YYNGEE. J lost 10 bases, V lost 2 bases, and 2 bases had no gene match. The CDR3 DNA reads as TGTGCCAGCAGCGTGGGACAGGGGGACTCACCCCTCCACTTT. Translation: CASSVGQGDSPLHF. The full variable domain, rest sourced from reference TRBV9 and TRBJ1-6, is DSGVTQTPKHLITATGQRVTLRCSPRSGDLSVYWYQQSLDQGLQFLIQYYNGEERAKGNILERFSAQQFPDLHSELNLSSLELGDSALYFCASSVGQGDSPLHFGNGTRLTVT.

This clone showed up just once. CDR3 in amino acids: CASSPGTSRSTDTQYF. In DNA form, the CDR3 reads TGTGCCAGCAGCCCCGGGACTAGCCGCAGCACAGATACGCAGTATTTT. The rearrangement links TRBV11-1 to TRBJ2-3; 9 positions agree with TRBD2. Germline assignment: CDR1 SGHAT and CDR2 FQDESV (reference sequence). The CDR3 spans 16 residues. The ends lost 5 bases at V and 0 bases at J; junction bases unmatched: 6.

V is TRBV6-5 and J is TRBJ1-2; D not certain. CDR1 and CDR2 (germline): MNHEY, SVGAGI. V was pared by 6 bases and J by 8 bases, with 16 bases between. This CDR3 region has 13 residues. CDR3 nucleotide sequence: TGTGCCAGCAGCCTTTCTCTTTCGGTCGGCTACACCTTC. Its translation is CASSLSLSVGYTF.

Comment on this clone: The same CDR3 arises from other DNA sequences in this sample as well. CDR3 residues: CASSEGPRQGGYGYTF. CDR3 sequence (DNA): TGTGCCAGCAGTGAAGGGCCTCGACAGGGGGGCTATGGCTACACCTTC. The rearrangement uses TRBV6-1 and TRBJ1-2, with TRBD1 identical over 9 bases. Germline trimming cut 1 base from V and 4 bases from J; bases unmatched to any gene: 7. This CDR3 has 16 residues. Germline V lookup: CDR1 MNHNS, CDR2 SASEGT.

The J gene is TRBJ2-3, the V gene TRBV5-1, with a tentative D call TRBD1 (6 bases). Deletions cut 3 bases from V and 3 bases from J, with 14 bases between. This CDR3 is built from 15 residues. The V gene's germline CDR1 is SGHRS and CDR2 YFSETQ. CDR3 sequence: CASSSRQDPTDTQYF. The CDR3 DNA follows: TGCGCCAGCAGCTCTAGACAGGACCCTACAGATACGCAGTATTTT. The full variable domain, in which reference TRBV5-1 and TRBJ2-3 provide the parts outside the CDR3, is KAGVTQTPRYLIKTRGQQVTLSCSPISGHRSVSWYQQTPGQGLQFLFEYFSETQRNKGNFPGRFSGRQFSNSRSEMNVSTLELGDSALYLCASSSRQDPTDTQYFGPGTRLTVL.

In its sample, this clone was seen a few times. The chain carries TRBV9 and TRBJ2-1; 15 nucleotides align to TRBD2. The germline V gene encodes CDR1 SGDLS and CDR2 YYNGEE. This CDR3 is 19 amino acids long. V shed 4 bases, J shed 0 bases, and the junction held 8 bases outside the gene matches. CDR3 in amino acids: CASSSRTSGGVSSYNEQFF. CDR3 coding DNA: TGTGCCAGCAGCAGCCGGACTAGCGGGGGGGTAAGCTCCTACAATGAGCAGTTCTTC.

This chain links TRBV10-3 with TRBJ1-1; a weak D match, TRBD1 (5 bases). CDR3 length equals 14 residues. Looked up from germline, CDR1 is ENHRY and CDR2 is SYGVKD. Trimming took 7 bases from V and 0 from J, leaving 12 bases between them. The CDR3 is CAITMDKMNTEAFF. The CDR3 DNA reads TGTGCCATCACTATGGACAAGATGAACACTGAAGCTTTCTTT.

J is TRBJ1-1 and V is TRBV6-5; 7 bases map to TRBD1. J was trimmed by 4 bases and V by 5 bases; bases with no gene match: 10. The CDR3 contains 15 residues. Germline CDR1 reads MNHEY; CDR2 reads SVGAGI. The CDR3 reads CASSPRQGWLTEAFF. For the CDR3, the DNA is TGTGCCAGCAGTCCACGACAGGGTTGGCTCACTGAAGCTTTCTTT.

The chain uses TRBV7-2 and TRBJ1-3; D is unclear. Germline CDR1 reads SGHTA; CDR2 reads FQGNSA. V was trimmed by 5 bases and J by 0 bases, leaving 8 bases between them. The CDR3 length is 14 residues. Here the CDR3 reads CASSNGGSGNTIYF. CDR3 nucleotides: TGTGCCAGCAGCAACGGTGGCTCTGGAAACACCATATATTTT.

The rearrangement uses TRBV5-6 and TRBJ2-3, with D possibly matching TRBD2 (5 bases). CDR1 SGHDT and CDR2 YYEEEE come from the germline V gene. The ends were cut back, 7 bases at V and 6 bases at J, with 18 bases in the middle. The CDR3 loop spans 14 amino acids. The CDR3 protein is CASSPVAPGDTQYF. Here the CDR3 DNA reads TGTGCCAGCTCCCCCGTGGCGCCGGGGGATACGCAGTATTTT.

V is TRBV4-2 and J is TRBJ1-6; D is possibly TRBD1 (5 bases). Germline V gene data show CDR1 as LGHNA and CDR2 as YNFKEQ. CDR3 size: 15 residues. The germline V and J ends were trimmed by 0 bases and 10 bases, with 13 bases remaining between them. The CDR3 sequence is CASSQEGSGGSPLHF. The CDR3 DNA is TGTGCCAGCAGCCAAGAAGGGAGCGGGGGGTCACCCCTCCACTTT.

V usage is TRBV2 and J usage is TRBJ1-1; 10 bases are shared with TRBD1. The junction had 19 bases not matched to a gene; V was cut back by 4 bases and J by 5 bases. The CDR3 consists of 19 residues. Germline values: CDR1 SNHLY, CDR2 FYNNEI. This CDR3 is CASSGIRDRGGLLRTEAFF. CDR3 bases: TGTGCCAGCAGTGGTATTCGGGACAGGGGAGGTCTTCTGAGGACTGAAGCTTTCTTT. The whole variable domain, filled in from reference TRBV2 and TRBJ1-1, reads EPEVTQTPSHQVTQMGQEVILRCVPISNHLYFYWYRQILGQKVEFLVSFYNNEISEKSEIFDDQFSVERPDGSNFTLKIRSTKLEDSAMYFCASSGIRDRGGLLRTEAFFGQGTRLTVV.